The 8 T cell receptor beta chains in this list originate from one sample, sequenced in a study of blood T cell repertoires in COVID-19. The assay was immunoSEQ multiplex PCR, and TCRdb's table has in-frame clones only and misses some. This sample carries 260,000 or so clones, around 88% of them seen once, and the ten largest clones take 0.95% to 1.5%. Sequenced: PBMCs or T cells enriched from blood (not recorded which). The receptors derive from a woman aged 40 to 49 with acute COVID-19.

CDR3 in amino acids: CASSLEVVGTGGANEQFF. For the CDR3, the DNA is TGTGCCAGCAGCTTAGAGGTTGTTGGGACAGGGGGCGCGAATGAGCAGTTCTTC. The chain is built from TRBV13 and TRBJ2-1, with 12 bases lining up with TRBD1. V lost 1 base, J lost 7 bases, and 11 bases stayed unmatched. The V gene's germline CDR1 is PRHDT and CDR2 FYEKMQ (reference sequence). The CDR3 has 18 residues.

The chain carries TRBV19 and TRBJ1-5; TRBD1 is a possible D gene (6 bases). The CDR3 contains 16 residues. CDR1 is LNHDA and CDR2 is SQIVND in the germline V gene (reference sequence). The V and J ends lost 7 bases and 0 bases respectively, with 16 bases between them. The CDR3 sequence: CASTRRTVYSNQPQHF. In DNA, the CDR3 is TGTGCCAGTACCCGACGGACAGTTTATAGCAATCAGCCCCAGCATTTT.

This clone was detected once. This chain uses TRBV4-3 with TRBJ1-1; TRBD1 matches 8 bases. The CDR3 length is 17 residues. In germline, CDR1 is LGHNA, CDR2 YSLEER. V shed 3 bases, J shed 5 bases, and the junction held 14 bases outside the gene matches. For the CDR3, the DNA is TGCGCCAGCAGCCACCGTTGGGCCCAGGGGGCGCCAACTGAAGCTTTCTTT. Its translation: CASSHRWAQGAPTEAFF.

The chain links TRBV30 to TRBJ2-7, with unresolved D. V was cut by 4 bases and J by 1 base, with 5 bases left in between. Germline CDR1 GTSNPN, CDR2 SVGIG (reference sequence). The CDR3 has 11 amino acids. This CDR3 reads CAWTGSYEQYF. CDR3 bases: TGTGCCTGGACAGGATCCTACGAGCAGTACTTC.

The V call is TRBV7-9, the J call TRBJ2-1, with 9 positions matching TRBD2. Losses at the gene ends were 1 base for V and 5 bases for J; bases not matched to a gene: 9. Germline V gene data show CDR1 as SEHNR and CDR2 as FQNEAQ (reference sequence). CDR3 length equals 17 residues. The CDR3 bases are TGTGCCAGCAGCTTAGAAGGAAGTAGCGGGGGAGACAATGAGCAGTTCTTC. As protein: CASSLEGSSGGDNEQFF.

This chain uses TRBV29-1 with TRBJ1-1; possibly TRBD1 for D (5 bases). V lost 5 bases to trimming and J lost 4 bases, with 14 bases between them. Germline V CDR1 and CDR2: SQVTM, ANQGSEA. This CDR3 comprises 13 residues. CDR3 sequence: CSVLPGIGTEAFF. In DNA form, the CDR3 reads TGCAGCGTTTTACCAGGGATTGGCACTGAAGCTTTCTTT.

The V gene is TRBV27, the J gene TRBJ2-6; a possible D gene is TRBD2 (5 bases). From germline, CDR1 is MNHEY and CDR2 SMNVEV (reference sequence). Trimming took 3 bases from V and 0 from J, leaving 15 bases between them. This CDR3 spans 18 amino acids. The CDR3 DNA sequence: TGTGCCAGCAGTTTGGCAGGACTGAGCTTCTCTGGGGCCAACGTCCTGACTTTC. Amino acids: CASSLAGLSFSGANVLTF.

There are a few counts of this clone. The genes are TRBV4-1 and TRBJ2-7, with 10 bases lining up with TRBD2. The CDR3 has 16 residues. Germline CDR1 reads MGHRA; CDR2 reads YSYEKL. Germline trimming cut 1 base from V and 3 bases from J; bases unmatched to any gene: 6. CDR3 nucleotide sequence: TGCGCCAGCAGCCAAGCCCCTAGCGGGAGTAACTACGAGCAGTACTTC. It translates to CASSQAPSGSNYEQYF.